This record looks at one T cell receptor beta chain sequence and its context. The data stem from a study of shared clonotypes between healthy human individuals. TCRdb's copy holds only in-frame clones and misses some; the assay was immunoSEQ multiplex PCR. This sample has about 380,000 clones, with about 96% found just once. The sequence derives from a man younger than 45 in good health. Sequenced sample: memory CD8+ T cells sorted from blood. Documented subset: CD45RO+ cells pooled with CCR7-negative TemRA cells.

The CDR3 here is CAISERGNYGYTF. The CDR3 DNA reads as TGTGCCATCAGTGAAAGGGGGAACTATGGCTACACCTTC. The gene calls are TRBV10-3 and TRBJ1-2, with D perhaps TRBD1 (6 bases). The V gene lost 3 bases and the J gene lost 2 bases, with 7 bases spanning the gap. The CDR3 extends over 13 amino acids. Germline CDR1 ENHRY, CDR2 SYGVKD.